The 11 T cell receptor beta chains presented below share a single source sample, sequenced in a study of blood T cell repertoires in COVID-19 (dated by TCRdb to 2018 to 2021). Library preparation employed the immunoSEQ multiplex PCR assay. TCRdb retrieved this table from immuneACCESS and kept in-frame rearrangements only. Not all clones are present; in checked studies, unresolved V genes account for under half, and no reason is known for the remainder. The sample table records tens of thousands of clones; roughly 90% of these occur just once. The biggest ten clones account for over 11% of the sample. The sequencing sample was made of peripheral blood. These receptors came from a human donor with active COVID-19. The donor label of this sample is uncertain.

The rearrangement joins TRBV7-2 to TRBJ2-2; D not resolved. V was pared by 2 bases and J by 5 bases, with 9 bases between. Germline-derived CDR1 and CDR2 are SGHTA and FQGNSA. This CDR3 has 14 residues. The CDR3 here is CASSLISRTGELFF. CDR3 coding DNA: TGTGCCAGCAGCTTAATCAGCAGGACCGGGGAGCTGTTTTTT.

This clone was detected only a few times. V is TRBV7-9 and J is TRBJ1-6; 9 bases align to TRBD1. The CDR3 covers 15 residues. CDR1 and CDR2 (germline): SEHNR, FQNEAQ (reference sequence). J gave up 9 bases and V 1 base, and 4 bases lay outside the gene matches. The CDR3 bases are TGTGCCAGCAGCTTAGACCAACAGGGGGCTTCACCCCTCCACTTT. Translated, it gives CASSLDQQGASPLHF.

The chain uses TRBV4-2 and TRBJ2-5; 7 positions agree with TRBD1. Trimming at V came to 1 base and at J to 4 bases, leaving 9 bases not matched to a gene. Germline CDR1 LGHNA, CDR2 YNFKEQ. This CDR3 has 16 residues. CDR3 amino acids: CASSQAEQGIGETQYF. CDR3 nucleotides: TGTGCCAGCAGCCAAGCAGAACAGGGGATCGGAGAGACCCAGTACTTC.

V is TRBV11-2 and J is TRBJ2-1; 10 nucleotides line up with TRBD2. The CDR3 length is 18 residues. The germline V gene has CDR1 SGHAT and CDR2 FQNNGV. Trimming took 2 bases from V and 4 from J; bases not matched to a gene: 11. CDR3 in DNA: TGTGCCAGCAGCTTATCCCCCCTCCCTAGCGGGGGTTACAATGAGCAGTTCTTC. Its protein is CASSLSPLPSGGYNEQFF. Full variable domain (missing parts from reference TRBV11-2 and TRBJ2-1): EAGVAQSPRYKIIEKRQSVAFWCNPISGHATLYWYQQILGQGPKLLIQFQNNGVVDDSQLPKDRFSAERLKGVDSTLKIQPAKLEDSAVYLCASSLSPLPSGGYNEQFFGPGTRLTVL.

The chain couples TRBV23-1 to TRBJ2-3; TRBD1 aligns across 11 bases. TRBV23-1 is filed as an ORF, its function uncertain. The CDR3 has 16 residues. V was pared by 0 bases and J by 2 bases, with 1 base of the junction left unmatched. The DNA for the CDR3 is TGCGCCAGCAGTCAATCGGGACAGGGGGACACAGATACGCAGTATTTT. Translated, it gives CASSQSGQGDTDTQYF.

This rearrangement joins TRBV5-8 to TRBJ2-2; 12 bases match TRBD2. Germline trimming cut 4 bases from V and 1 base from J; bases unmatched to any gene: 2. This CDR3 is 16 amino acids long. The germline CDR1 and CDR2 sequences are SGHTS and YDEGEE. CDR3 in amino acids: CASSKGLAGNTGELFF. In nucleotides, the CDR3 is TGTGCCAGCAGCAAGGGACTAGCGGGGAACACCGGGGAGCTGTTTTTT.

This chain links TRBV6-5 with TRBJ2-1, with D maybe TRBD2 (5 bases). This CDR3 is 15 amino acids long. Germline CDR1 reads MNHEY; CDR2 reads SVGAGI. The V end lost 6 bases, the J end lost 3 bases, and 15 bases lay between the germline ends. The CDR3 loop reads CASREDAPSYNEQFF. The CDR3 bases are TGTGCCAGCAGGGAGGACGCCCCCAGCTACAATGAGCAGTTCTTC.

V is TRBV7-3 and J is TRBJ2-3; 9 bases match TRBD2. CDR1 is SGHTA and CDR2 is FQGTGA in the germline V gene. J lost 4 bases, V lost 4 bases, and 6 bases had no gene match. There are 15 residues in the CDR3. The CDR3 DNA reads TGTGCCAGCAGCTGGGGACTAGCTCTGTCAGATACGCAGTATTTT. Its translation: CASSWGLALSDTQYF.

CDR3 in amino acids: CASSYSDRRINYGYTF. The CDR3 region has the DNA TGTGCCAGCAGTTACTCGGACAGGAGAATAAACTATGGCTACACCTTC. The J gene is TRBJ1-2, the V gene TRBV6-2 or TRBV6-3; 7 bases map to TRBD1. CDR1 MNHEY and CDR2 SVGEGT come from the germline V gene. This CDR3 spans 16 amino acids. Germline trimming cut 0 bases from V and 2 bases from J; bases unmatched to any gene: 6.

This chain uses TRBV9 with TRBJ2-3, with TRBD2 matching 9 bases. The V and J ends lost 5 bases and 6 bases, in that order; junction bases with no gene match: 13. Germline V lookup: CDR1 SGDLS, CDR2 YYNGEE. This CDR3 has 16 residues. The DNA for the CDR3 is TGTGCCAGCAGTGCTGCGGCGCGGGGGGGCTGGGATACGCAGTATTTT. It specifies CASSAAARGGWDTQYF.

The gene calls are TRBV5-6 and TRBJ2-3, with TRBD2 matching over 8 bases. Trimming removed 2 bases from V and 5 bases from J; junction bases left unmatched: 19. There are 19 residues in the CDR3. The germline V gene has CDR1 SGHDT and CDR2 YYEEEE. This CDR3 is CASSFFSVFKTSVVDTQYF. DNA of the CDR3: TGTGCCAGCAGCTTCTTTTCAGTCTTTAAGACTAGCGTAGTAGATACGCAGTATTTT.